The rows below give T cell receptor beta chains drawn from one sample of a study of T cell repertoires in ileal Crohn's disease. The assay was immunoSEQ multiplex PCR, and TCRdb's table has in-frame clones only and misses some. This sample yields roughly 4,000 clones, of which 60% to 85% are seen a single time; 15% to 20% belongs to the top ten. The sequencing sample was made of ileal tissue. Receptors originate from an adult with Crohn's disease. The CDR3 runs from the conserved cysteine through the conserved F or W. A row's size may be missing; if present it is once, few, many or a size class.

V: TRBV11-2
length: 15
size: -
CDR3: CASSLEGRGQGGYTF

V: TRBV4-1
length: 15
size: -
CDR3: CASSQGGGRGDTQYF

V: TRBV5-4
length: 15
size: -
CDR3: CASSRGWGPAYEQYF

V: TRBV28
length: 12
size: -
CDR3: CASRNSGSSEFF

V: TRBV7-3
length: 18
size: -
CDR3: CASSTTKSTRGRSTEAFF

V: TRBV27
length: 14
size: -
CDR3: CASSPGTGYQPQHF

V: TRBV11-3
length: 16
size: once
CDR3: CASSARTGENTDTQYF

V: TRBV9
length: 15
size: -
CDR3: CASSVGVGAVETQYF

V: TRBV19
length: 17
size: once
CDR3: CASSITGDSWNTGELFF

V: TRBV5-1
length: 14
size: few
CDR3: CASGELALQETQYF

V: TRBV5-1
length: 18
size: once
CDR3: CASSLYPSGQRVPYEQYF

V: TRBV6-1
length: 12
size: -
CDR3: CASSEVGGGAFF

V: TRBV6-5
length: 15
size: -
CDR3: CASSYSSGPHNEQFF

V: TRBV2
length: 12
size: once
CDR3: CASSEATNKKFF

V: TRBV5-4
length: 18
size: -
CDR3: CASSYRGGISGGGNEQFF

V: TRBV2
length: 15
size: -
CDR3: CASTNTRASNQPQHF

V: TRBV9
length: 16
size: -
CDR3: CASSVEGGGLGTEAFF

V: TRBV7-3
length: 13
size: -
CDR3: CASSLARRETQYF

V: TRBV27
length: 13
size: -
CDR3: CASSLSFGYEQYF

V: TRBV2
length: 16
size: -
CDR3: CASRMFEAAVVPEQYF

V: TRBV19
length: 13
size: -
CDR3: CASREGPAGEQYF

V: TRBV19
length: 13
size: -
CDR3: CASSIEGHYGYAF

V: TRBV6-5
length: 15
size: -
CDR3: CASTTSSGAYNEQFF